The rows below give T cell receptor beta chains drawn from one sample of a study of cytomegalovirus exposure and HLA in healthy donors. This table comes from immunoSEQ multiplex PCR, and its TCRdb copy is limited to in-frame clones, with some not included. Among about 130,000 clones listed, about three quarters were seen once. Sequences were obtained from PBMCs. These receptors originate from a human donor in good health. Each CDR3 is given with its conserved first and last residue. The D gene is left open where the match is weak. The listing skips clone size in some rows; elsewhere it reads once, few, many or a size class.

CASSRPVLQSNEKLFF,TGTGCCAGCAGCCGACCGGTCCTACAGTCTAATGAAAAACTGTTTTTT,.,TRBV7-2,.,TRBJ1-4
CASSLGLANTGELFF,TGTGCCAGCAGTTTGGGACTAGCGAACACCGGGGAGCTGTTTTTT,TRBD2,TRBV27,few,TRBJ2-2
CASSLSLTYTEAFF,TGTGCCAGCAGCTTATCTTTGACATACACTGAAGCTTTCTTT,.,TRBV7-9,.,TRBJ1-1
CASDSRYGYTF,TGTGCCAGCGATAGTCGCTATGGCTACACCTTC,.,TRBV28,.,TRBJ1-2
CASSLVAGQPGNTIYF,TGTGCCAGCAGCTTAGTGGCAGGGCAGCCGGGAAACACCATATATTTT,.,TRBV7-8,.,TRBJ1-3
CASSSQGGGNQPQHF,TGTGCCAGTAGTTCACAGGGGGGGGGCAATCAGCCCCAGCATTTT,TRBD1,TRBV19,.,TRBJ1-5
CASSQGVGRETQYF,TGTGCCAGCAGCCAAGGGGTGGGTCGGGAGACCCAGTACTTC,.,TRBV5-4,.,TRBJ2-5
CASSLAYGEQFF,TGTGCCAGCAGCTTGGCGTACGGTGAGCAGTTCTTC,.,TRBV5-6,.,TRBJ2-1
CASSIAGAPNEKLFF,TGTGCCAGTAGTATAGCAGGGGCGCCTAATGAAAAACTGTTTTTT,.,TRBV19,once,TRBJ1-4
CASSRRGGRNEQFF,TGTGCCAGCAGCCGGCGGGGGGGCAGGAATGAGCAGTTCTTC,TRBD2,TRBV7-2,.,TRBJ2-1
CASRRSGTGGHEQYF,TGTGCCAGCAGACGTTCCGGGACAGGGGGCCACGAGCAGTACTTC,TRBD1,TRBV28,few,TRBJ2-7
CASSLGLSSYEQYF,TGCGCCAGCAGCTTGGGACTTAGCTCCTACGAGCAGTACTTC,.,TRBV5-1,.,TRBJ2-7
CASTPSGRFQETQYF,TGTGCCAGCACCCCTAGCGGGAGGTTTCAAGAGACCCAGTACTTC,TRBD2,TRBV5-4,.,TRBJ2-5
CASSATGSWAEAFF,TGTGCCAGTAGTGCGACAGGGAGCTGGGCTGAAGCTTTCTTT,TRBD1,TRBV19,.,TRBJ1-1
CASSPGLAVLTDTQYF,TGTGCCAGCAGCCCGGGACTAGCGGTGCTCACAGATACGCAGTATTTT,TRBD2,TRBV7-2,.,TRBJ2-3
CASSLDGAIRGNEQFF,TGTGCCAGCAGCTTAGATGGAGCGATAAGAGGGAATGAGCAGTTCTTC,.,TRBV7-9,.,TRBJ2-1
CASSLQGANYGYTF,TGTGCCAGCAGCCTACAGGGGGCGAACTATGGCTACACCTTC,TRBD1,TRBV27,.,TRBJ1-2
CASSSTGIPLHEQYF,TGTGCCAGCAGTTCGACAGGGATTCCTCTCCACGAGCAGTACTTC,TRBD1,TRBV27,.,TRBJ2-7
CASSSGTGDFYEQFF,TGTGCCAGCAGCTCCGGGACAGGGGATTTCTATGAGCAGTTCTTC,TRBD1,TRBV7-2,.,TRBJ2-1
CASRRREETISGANVLTF,TGTGCCAGTAGGCGGCGGGAAGAGACCATCTCTGGGGCCAACGTCCTGACTTTC,.,TRBV19,.,TRBJ2-6
CASSLIAGSLNEQFF,TGTGCCAGCAGCTTGATAGCGGGATCTCTCAATGAGCAGTTCTTC,TRBD2,TRBV5-4,once,TRBJ2-1
CASSPQQGGPQYF,TGTGCCAGCAGCCCCCAGCAGGGGGGCCCGCAGTACTTC,.,TRBV11-2,.,TRBJ2-7
CATSRDIGYGTYLYEQYF,TGTGCCACCAGCAGAGATATTGGGTACGGGACTTATCTCTACGAGCAGTACTTC,.,TRBV15,.,TRBJ2-7
CASSLSPTGVNEQYF,TGCGCCAGCAGCTTGTCCCCGACAGGGGTGAATGAGCAGTACTTC,TRBD1,TRBV5-1,.,TRBJ2-7
CASSVNRSPSTEAFF,TGTGCCAGCAGCGTAAACCGGTCCCCTAGCACTGAAGCTTTCTTT,.,TRBV7-2,.,TRBJ1-1
CASSQRLGSSSYEQYF,TGCGCCAGCAGCCAACGCCTTGGGAGCAGCTCCTACGAGCAGTACTTC,.,TRBV4-1,.,TRBJ2-7
CASSVGPPRLTGYNEQFF,TGTGCCAGCAGCGTAGGACCGCCCCGCTTAACGGGTTACAATGAGCAGTTCTTC,.,TRBV9,.,TRBJ2-1
CASSDGGGPADTQYF,TGTGCCAGCAGTGACGGGGGAGGGCCTGCAGATACGCAGTATTTT,TRBD2,TRBV6-4,.,TRBJ2-3
CASSLYGSTDTQYF,TGCGCCAGCAGCTTATACGGGAGCACAGATACGCAGTATTTT,.,TRBV5-1,.,TRBJ2-3
CASSLETGYTGELFF,TGTGCCAGCAGCTTAGAGACAGGGTACACCGGGGAGCTGTTTTTT,TRBD1,TRBV7-9,.,TRBJ2-2
CASTVAGGSGDTQYF,TGTGCCAGCACCGTAGCGGGAGGGTCGGGGGATACGCAGTATTTT,TRBD2,TRBV25-1,many,TRBJ2-3
CASSPGGNTEAFF,TGTGCCAGCAGTCCGGGAGGGAACACTGAAGCTTTCTTT,.,TRBV27,few,TRBJ1-1
CASSQDNPVDKTEDIQYF,TGTGCCAGCAGCCAAGATAACCCCGTAGATAAGACAGAGGACATTCAGTACTTC,.,TRBV14,.,TRBJ2-4
CAWRNAGGQETQYF,TGTGCCTGGAGAAACGCAGGGGGCCAAGAGACCCAGTACTTC,TRBD1,TRBV30,.,TRBJ2-5
CSVGGTVVQETQYF,TGCAGCGTCGGAGGGACAGTCGTACAAGAGACCCAGTACTTC,.,TRBV29-1,.,TRBJ2-5
CASSRDTNTEAFF,TGTGCCAGTAGTAGGGACACGAACACTGAAGCTTTCTTT,.,TRBV19,.,TRBJ1-1
CASSSYGTSSAYGYTF,TGTGCCAGCAGTTCCTACGGGACATCGAGTGCCTATGGCTACACCTTC,.,TRBV27,.,TRBJ1-2
CASSQEAGGRTQHF,TGCGCCAGCAGCCAAGAGGCAGGGGGCCGAACCCAGCATTTT,TRBD1,TRBV4-3,.,TRBJ1-5
CASSPLVGANVLTF,TGTGCCAGCAGCCCACTGGTTGGGGCCAACGTCCTGACTTTC,.,TRBV6-5,.,TRBJ2-6
CASSYHRGQNTEAFF,TGCGCCAGCAGCTACCACAGGGGCCAAAACACTGAAGCTTTCTTT,TRBD1,TRBV5-1,.,TRBJ1-1
CASSRGQGATDTQYF,TGTGCCAGCAGCAGGGGACAGGGGGCAACAGATACGCAGTATTTT,TRBD1,TRBV6-5,.,TRBJ2-3
CASSLTPRLADPRETQYF,TGTGCCAGCAGCTTAACCCCGCGACTAGCGGATCCCCGAGAGACCCAGTACTTC,TRBD2,TRBV7-3,.,TRBJ2-5
CASSLLGTGDEQYF,TGTGCCAGCAGCTTACTCGGGACAGGGGACGAGCAGTACTTC,TRBD1,TRBV13,once,TRBJ2-7
CASSLVGQGSTYGYTF,TGTGCCAGCAGCTTGGTGGGACAGGGATCGACCTATGGCTACACCTTC,TRBD1,TRBV5-6,.,TRBJ1-2
CASSIDAGRGGTQYF,TGTGCCAGTAGTATAGACGCGGGCAGAGGGGGGACCCAGTACTTC,.,TRBV19,.,TRBJ2-5
CASSVAQGGGYTF,TGTGCCAGCAGCGTAGCCCAGGGCGGAGGCTACACCTTC,.,TRBV9,.,TRBJ1-2
CASRGILWTGGFDEQYF,TGTGCCAGCAGGGGTATTTTATGGACAGGCGGCTTTGACGAGCAGTACTTC,TRBD1,TRBV2,.,TRBJ2-7
CASSLTRPSGDGYTF,TGTGCCAGCTCACTAACCCGACCCTCAGGGGATGGCTACACCTTC,.,TRBV18,few,TRBJ1-2
CASEGLAGDNEQFF,TGTGCCAGCGAGGGACTAGCGGGAGACAATGAGCAGTTCTTC,TRBD2,TRBV2,.,TRBJ2-1
CASSLGGSGSRYNEQFF,TGCGCCAGCAGCTTGGGGGGTAGCGGGAGTAGGTACAATGAGCAGTTCTTC,TRBD2,TRBV5-1,.,TRBJ2-1
CASSPLGQNTEAFF,TGTGCCAGCTCACCCTTGGGACAGAACACTGAAGCTTTCTTT,.,TRBV18,once,TRBJ1-1
CASSVGPPGGNTIYF,TGTGCCAGCAGCGTAGGACCCCCGGGGGGAAACACCATATATTTT,.,TRBV9,few,TRBJ1-3
CASSLGLGSNQPQHF,TGTGCCAGCAGTTTAGGACTAGGGAGCAATCAGCCCCAGCATTTT,.,TRBV28,.,TRBJ1-5
CASSLWREYTF,TGTGCCAGCAGCTTATGGAGGGAGTACACCTTC,.,TRBV7-2,.,TRBJ1-2